This note documents a single TCR beta chain sequence. This record comes from a study of blood T cell repertoires in COVID-19. Study at large: COVID-19 samples from acute and convalescent phases originated in the United States, Italy and Spain. Sources were T cells, B-cell-depleted T cells, or PBMCs; the material itself was cDNA or gDNA.

The V gene end was trimmed by 4 bases and the J gene end by 2 bases; junction bases not matched to a gene: 4. The CDR3 spans 14 residues. Germline V gene lookup returns CDR1 MNHEY and CDR2 SVGAGI. Authors' data handling: Researchers report that nucleated cell counts were estimated from reference gene primer amplification. Libraries were prepared by immunoSEQ multiplex PCR; TCRdb keeps only in-frame clonotypes and omits some of them. Clone size and the V and J calls come from that table; the DNA yielded D and trimming. Of about 52,000 clones listed, approximately 89% are singletons. The rearrangement links TRBV6-5 to TRBJ2-7; 8 bases are a match to TRBD2. The clonotype originates from a human donor in a cohort sampled during active COVID-19. Sequences were obtained from peripheral blood. The CDR3 is CASSSGRAPYEQYF. The CDR3 DNA sequence: TGTGCCAGCAGTTCCGGGAGGGCCCCCTACGAGCAGTACTTC.